These 9 T cell receptor beta chains share one sample of origin, sequenced in a study of metastatic and nonmetastatic thyroid tumors. TCRdb reanalyzed the PCR reads with MiXCR. Here the sample spans some 19,000 clones, less than 30% being singletons. Thyroid surgery had not been preceded by any treatment in any patient. Sequencing was performed on blood. Source of these receptors: a male donor with papillary thyroid cancer or a benign thyroid nodule (not recorded which). Some clones in this sample may be carry-over from other donors' samples.

This clone was found many times. The chain uses TRBV25-1 and TRBJ1-2; 10 nucleotides line up with TRBD1. This CDR3 has 17 amino acids. J lost 4 bases, V lost 6 bases, and 14 bases had no gene match. CDR1 and CDR2 from the germline V gene are MGHDK and SYGVNS. The CDR3 here is CASRPGQGILGGYGYTF. The CDR3 nucleotides read TGTGCCAGCAGACCGGGACAGGGGATCCTTGGGGGCTATGGCTACACCTTC.

This chain connects TRBV6-1 to TRBJ2-2; the D is unclear. This CDR3 comprises 13 residues. From germline, CDR1 is MNHNS and CDR2 SASEGT. Trimming removed 7 bases at V and 1 base at J, with 7 bases between. CDR3: CASKGGNTGELFF. CDR3 sequence (DNA): TGTGCCAGCAAGGGCGGGAACACCGGGGAGCTGTTTTTT.

This clone was observed a handful of times. J is TRBJ2-3 and V is TRBV24-1; D might be TRBD2 (6 bases). Germline CDR1 and CDR2: KGHDR and SFDVKD. Trimming left V 4 bases short and J 4 bases short, with 11 bases between. The CDR3 runs 14 residues. The CDR3 bases are TGTGCCACCAGTGAGAGCACGGGAGCAGATACGCAGTATTTT. It codes for CATSESTGADTQYF.

The chain uses TRBV11-2 and TRBJ2-2; 9 positions match TRBD2. CDR1 SGHAT and CDR2 FQNNGV come from the germline V gene. The CDR3 has 18 amino acids. The V segment lost 4 bases and the J segment 7 bases; nucleotides outside the gene matches: 16. CDR3 sequence (DNA): TGTGCCAGCAGCTCCCCGCGGGGTAGCGGGAGTCCGATCGGGGAGCTGTTTTTT. Its translation: CASSSPRGSGSPIGELFF.

The chain has TRBV28 and TRBJ1-6, with no clear D. The V and J ends lost 5 bases and 9 bases respectively, with 14 bases between them. Germline CDR1 reads MDHEN; CDR2 reads SYDVKM. CDR3 length equals 14 residues. The CDR3 sequence: CASSPGDRGSPLHF. DNA for the CDR3: TGTGCCAGCAGTCCGGGAGATCGGGGTTCACCCCTCCACTTT. Complete variable domain (other parts from reference TRBV28 and TRBJ1-6): DVKVTQSSRYLVKRTGEKVFLECVQDMDHENMFWYRQDPGLGLRLIYFSYDVKMKEKGDIPEGYSVSREKKERFSLILESASTNQTSMYLCASSPGDRGSPLHFGNGTRLTVT.

This clone showed up just once. The chain combines TRBV11-3 with TRBJ2-7; D is perhaps TRBD1 or TRBD2 (7 bases each). V was pared by 11 bases and J by 7 bases, with 18 bases between. CDR1 and CDR2 (germline): SGHNT, YENEEA. CDR3 length equals 12 residues. The CDR3 nucleotides read TGTGCCTCTAGACAGGGACTACGGGAGCAGTACTTC. Its translation: CASRQGLREQYF.

V and J are TRBV6-1 and TRBJ2-5, with 11 positions matching TRBD2. Germline values: CDR1 MNHNS, CDR2 SASEGT. Germline trimming cut 5 bases from V and 4 bases from J; bases unmatched to any gene: 3. The CDR3 runs to 14 residues. In DNA form, the CDR3 reads TGTGCCAGCAGTCCCGGACTAGCGGGAGAGACCCAGTACTTC. Protein sequence: CASSPGLAGETQYF.

This clone was seen more than once but under ten times. In nucleotides, the CDR3 is TGTGCCAGCAGTCCCGACAGGGCCAGCTCCTACGAGCAGTACTTC. Translated: CASSPDRASSYEQYF. This chain connects TRBV6-2 or TRBV6-3 to TRBJ2-7; TRBD1 matches at 7 bases. V lost 5 bases, J lost 0 bases, and 7 bases stayed unmatched. Germline CDR1 and CDR2: MNHEY and SVGEGT. The CDR3 loop spans 15 amino acids.

The chain employs TRBV20-1 and TRBJ2-3; D is perhaps TRBD2 (5 bases). V lost 3 bases and J lost 6, with 19 bases in between. The germline V gene has CDR1 DFQATT and CDR2 SNEGSKA (reference sequence). The CDR3 sequence is 15 residues long. Written as DNA, the CDR3 is TGCAGTGCTAGGTCCCTAGCCGGTATCACGGATACGCAGTATTTT. Amino acid sequence: CSARSLAGITDTQYF.